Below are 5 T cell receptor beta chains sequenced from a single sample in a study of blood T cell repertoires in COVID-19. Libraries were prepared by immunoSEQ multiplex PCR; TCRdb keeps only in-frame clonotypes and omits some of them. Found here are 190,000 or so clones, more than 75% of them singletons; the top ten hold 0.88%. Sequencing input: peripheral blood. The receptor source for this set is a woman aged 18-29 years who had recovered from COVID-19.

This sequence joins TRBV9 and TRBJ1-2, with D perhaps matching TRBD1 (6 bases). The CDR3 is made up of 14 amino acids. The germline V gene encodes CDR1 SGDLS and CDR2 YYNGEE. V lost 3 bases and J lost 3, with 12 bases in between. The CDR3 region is CASSAGDRDYGYTF. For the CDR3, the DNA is TGTGCCAGCAGCGCAGGGGATAGGGACTATGGCTACACCTTC.

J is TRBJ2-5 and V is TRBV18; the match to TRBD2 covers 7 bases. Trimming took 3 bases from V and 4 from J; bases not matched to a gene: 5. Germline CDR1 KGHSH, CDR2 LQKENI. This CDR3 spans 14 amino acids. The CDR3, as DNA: TGTGCCAGCTCACCGGGACTAATAGTAGAGACCCAGTACTTC. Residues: CASSPGLIVETQYF.

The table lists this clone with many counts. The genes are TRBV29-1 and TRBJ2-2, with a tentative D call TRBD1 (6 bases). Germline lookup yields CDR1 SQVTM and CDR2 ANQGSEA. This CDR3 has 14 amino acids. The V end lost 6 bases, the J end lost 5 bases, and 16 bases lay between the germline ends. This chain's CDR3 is CSVVDRLLTGELFF. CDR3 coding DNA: TGCAGCGTAGTAGACAGGCTCCTTACCGGGGAGCTGTTTTTT.

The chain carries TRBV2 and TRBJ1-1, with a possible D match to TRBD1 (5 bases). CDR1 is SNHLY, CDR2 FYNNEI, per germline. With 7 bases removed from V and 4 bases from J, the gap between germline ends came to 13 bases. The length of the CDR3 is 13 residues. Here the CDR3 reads CASKGIWGTEAFF. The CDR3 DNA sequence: TGTGCCAGCAAGGGGATTTGGGGCACTGAAGCTTTCTTT.

CDR3 nucleotides: TGCGCCAGCACTTCGACAGGGGGTAGCACAGATACGCAGTATTTT. Its protein product is CASTSTGGSTDTQYF. This rearrangement joins TRBV10-1 to TRBJ2-3, with 9 positions matching TRBD1. The V segment lost 7 bases and the J segment 0 bases; nucleotides outside the gene matches: 5. Germline V gene sequence: CDR1 WNHNN, CDR2 SYGVQD (reference sequence). This CDR3 region has 15 residues.